This T cell receptor beta chain came from a study of shared clonotypes between healthy human individuals. Study donors comprised healthy, HIV-negative adults devoid of recent acute infection or vaccination. Produced via immunoSEQ multiplex PCR; TCRdb's table is partial and in-frame only. The sample includes around 510,000 clones, roughly 72% of them seen just once. J lost 3 bases, V lost 4 bases, and 4 bases had no gene match. Germline V gives CDR1 SGHTA, CDR2 FQGNSA. The CDR3 consists of 14 residues. V gene TRBV7-2 combines with J gene TRBJ2-3, with 7 bases identical to TRBD2. The sequenced material came from PBMCs. This sequence originates from a woman aged 40 to 50 in good health. Some clones in this sample may be carry-over from other donors' samples. CDR3: CASSYGGGTDTQYF. The CDR3 DNA sequence: TGTGCCAGCAGCTACGGCGGGGGTACAGATACGCAGTATTTT.